Sequencing of this T cell receptor beta chain was carried out in a study of HIV-infected children after antiretroviral therapy interruption. Study summary: Most children had recorded EBV and CMV exposure. Study outcomes and limitations: By the end of treatment interruption, naive CD4+ clonality (Gini) increased.

Specified treatment: PENTA 11 planned treatment interruption arm or continuous ART arm. Participants had taken at least three-drug ART for at least 24 weeks. Naive CD4+ CD45RA+ CD45RO- T cells were FACS-sorted from thawed PBMCs. RNA-based 3' RACE libraries used unique molecular identifiers. Each CDR3 protein is one row after TCRdb ran MiXCR on the 3' RACE reads. The table has some 38,000 distinct CDR3 sequences, approximately 7% seen once. The table lists this clonotype with many counts. No antigen is known for it. The sequencing here drew on CD45RA+ CD4+ T cells from PBMCs, pooled from several time points, taken from a donor given antiretroviral therapy, either interrupted or continuous. Subset in this sample: naive CD4+ CD45RA+ CD45RO- T cells. The source is a pool of human donors with HIV.

The CDR3 DNA reads as TGTGCCAGCAGGTCTCCGGGGAACACCGGGGAGCTGTTTTTT. It encodes CASRSPGNTGELFF. The chain employs TRBV6-5 and TRBJ2-2; no definite D call. Germline CDR1 MNHEY, CDR2 SVGAGI. Trimming removed 6 bases at V and 1 base at J, with 9 bases between. CDR3 length: 14 amino acids.